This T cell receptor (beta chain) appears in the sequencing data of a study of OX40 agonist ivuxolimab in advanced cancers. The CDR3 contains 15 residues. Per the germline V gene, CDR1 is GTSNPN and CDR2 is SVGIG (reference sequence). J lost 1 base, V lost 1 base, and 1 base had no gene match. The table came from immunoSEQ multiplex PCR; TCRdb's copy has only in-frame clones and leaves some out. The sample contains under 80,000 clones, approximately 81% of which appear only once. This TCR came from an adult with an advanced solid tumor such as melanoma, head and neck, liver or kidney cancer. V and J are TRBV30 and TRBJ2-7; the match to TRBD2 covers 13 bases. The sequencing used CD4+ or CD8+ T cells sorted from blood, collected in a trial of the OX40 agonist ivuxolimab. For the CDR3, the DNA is TGTGCCTGGAGTGGGGGACTAGCGGGGTCCTACGAGCAGTACTTC. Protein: CAWSGGLAGSYEQYF. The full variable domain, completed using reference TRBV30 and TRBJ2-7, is SQTIHQWPATLVQPVGSPLSLECTVEGTSNPNLYWYRQAAGRGLQLLFYSVGIGQISSEVPQNLSASRPQDRQFILSSKKLLLSDSGFYLCAWSGGLAGSYEQYFGPGTRLTVT.